This T cell receptor (beta chain) was recovered during a study of T-cell reconstitution after alpha-beta-depleted transplantation in children. Whole-study results and caveats: The authors attributed T-cell counts and diversity one year after transplant mostly to newly produced T cells. The study traced high day-60 TCRbeta diversity in some patients to surviving recipient T cells and thymic progenitors.

V lost 6 bases and J lost 3, with 18 bases in between. There are 14 residues in the CDR3. Germline loops: CDR1 DFQATT, CDR2 SNEGSKA (reference sequence). Preparing the TCRbeta library involved the use of unique molecular identifiers. Via MiXCR, TCRdb re-called the PCR reads, giving one row per CDR3 protein. The table includes around 80,000 distinct CDR3 sequences, 15% to 20% detected once. As concerns this clonotype: The antigen remains unidentified.

The J gene is TRBJ2-7, the V gene TRBV20-1, with D possibly being TRBD2 (5 bases). Sequenced material: PBMCs, mostly from graft donor cells, taken 360 days after TCRalphabeta/CD19-depleted stem cell transplant. The clonotype originates from a male patient aged 2 to 10 who had a stem cell transplant for acute lymphoblastic leukemia, so the T cells may come from the graft donor. CDR3 sequence (DNA): TGCAGTGCCCAAGCCAGACTACGTGGCTACGAGCAGTACTTC. This gives the protein CSAQARLRGYEQYF.